This TCR beta chain is drawn from a study of blood T cell repertoires in COVID-19. Whole-study context: Sites across the United States, Italy and Spain contributed samples from acute and convalescent COVID-19. PBMCs, B-cell-depleted T cells, or T cells were the source of the cDNA or gDNA that made up the material.

Participant-reported clinical history was the basis for cohort assignment. Original handling: Cell counts per sample came from amplifying reference gene primers. Produced via immunoSEQ multiplex PCR; TCRdb's table is partial and in-frame only. V, J and clone size are taken as reported in that table, and D and trimming were inferred from the DNA itself. Among more than 300,000 clones listed, 90% were seen once. The sequenced sample was PBMCs or T cells enriched from blood (not recorded which). The receptor comes from a woman under 40 who had been exposed to COVID-19.

This CDR3 reads CASSLRTGDTDTQYF. The CDR3 DNA reads as TGTGCCAGCAGCTTAAGGACAGGGGACACAGATACGCAGTATTTT. The chain has TRBV7-6 and TRBJ2-3; TRBD1 agrees at 9 bases. CDR3 size: 15 residues. Looked up from germline, CDR1 is SGHVS and CDR2 is FNYEAQ. The ends lost 2 bases at V and 2 bases at J; junction bases unmatched: 2.